What follows are 5 T cell receptor beta chains derived from one specimen sequenced in a study of blood T cell repertoires in COVID-19. The data were produced by immunoSEQ multiplex PCR, yet TCRdb's version contains in-frame clones alone and is incomplete. The sample contains fewer than 200,000 clones, 81% of which appear only once. Sequencing was performed on peripheral blood. The receptors come from a woman aged 40 to 55 with COVID-19, enrolled during active disease.

This clone was observed a few times. This sequence joins TRBV9 and TRBJ1-3; D unresolved. V was shortened by 3 bases and J by 3 bases, with 7 bases between the two germline ends. Looked up from germline, CDR1 is SGDLS and CDR2 is YYNGEE. The CDR3 is 13 amino acids. Written as DNA, the CDR3 is TGTGCCAGCAGCGGAAACAGTGGAAACACCATATATTTT. Amino acid sequence: CASSGNSGNTIYF. Supplemented by reference TRBV9 and TRBJ1-3, the full variable domain reads DSGVTQTPKHLITATGQRVTLRCSPRSGDLSVYWYQQSLDQGLQFLIQYYNGEERAKGNILERFSAQQFPDLHSELNLSSLELGDSALYFCASSGNSGNTIYFGEGSWLTVV.

The chain has TRBV2 and TRBJ2-3, with D possibly TRBD2 on 6 matching bases. Germline-derived CDR1 and CDR2 are SNHLY and FYNNEI. This CDR3 has 15 residues. With 7 bases removed from V and 0 bases from J, the gap between germline ends came to 14 bases. The CDR3, as DNA: TGTGCCAGCATTTCGGGGGATTCTAGCACAGATACGCAGTATTTT. It translates to CASISGDSSTDTQYF.

This rearrangement joins TRBV23-1 to TRBJ2-5; 9 bases fit TRBD2. TRBV23-1 is given ORF status, its function remaining uncertain. The CDR3 loop spans 16 amino acids. The V and J ends lost 8 bases and 1 base, in that order; junction bases with no gene match: 11. This chain's CDR3 is CASPRGCGRAQETQYF. CDR3 in DNA: TGCGCCAGCCCCCGGGGTTGCGGGAGGGCCCAAGAGACCCAGTACTTC.

Here the CDR3 DNA reads TGTGCCAGCAGCCGAAGCGGGGTCTACGAGCAGTACGTC. Protein: CASSRSGVYEQYV. This sequence joins TRBV7-9 and TRBJ2-7, with 7 bases that match TRBD2. Germline CDR1 is SEHNR and CDR2 is FQNEAQ (reference sequence). This CDR3 has 13 residues. Losses at the gene ends were 5 bases for V and 3 bases for J; bases not matched to a gene: 4.

The V gene is TRBV7-8, the J gene TRBJ2-3; perhaps TRBD1 as D (7 bases). CDR1 SGHVS and CDR2 FQNEAQ come from the germline V gene. Deletions cut 0 bases from V and 6 bases from J, with 13 bases between. CDR3 length equals 15 residues. The CDR3: CASSLALSGGDTQYF. In DNA, the CDR3 is TGTGCCAGCAGCTTAGCCCTTTCAGGGGGGGATACGCAGTATTTT.